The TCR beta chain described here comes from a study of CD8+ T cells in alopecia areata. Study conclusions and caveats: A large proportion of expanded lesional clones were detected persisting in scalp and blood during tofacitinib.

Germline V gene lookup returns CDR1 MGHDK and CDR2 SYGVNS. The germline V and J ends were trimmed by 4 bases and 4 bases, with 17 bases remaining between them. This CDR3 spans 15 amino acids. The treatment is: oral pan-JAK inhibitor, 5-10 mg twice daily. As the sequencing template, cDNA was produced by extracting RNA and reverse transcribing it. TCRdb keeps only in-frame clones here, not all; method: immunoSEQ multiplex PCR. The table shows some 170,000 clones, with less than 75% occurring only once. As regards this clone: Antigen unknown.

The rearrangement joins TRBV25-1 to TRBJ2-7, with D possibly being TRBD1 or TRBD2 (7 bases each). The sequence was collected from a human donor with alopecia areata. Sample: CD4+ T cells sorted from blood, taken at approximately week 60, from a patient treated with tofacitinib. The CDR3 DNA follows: TGTGCCAGCAGTGCAGGGGGGGCGTCTACATACGAGCAGTACTTC. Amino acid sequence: CASSAGGASTYEQYF.